The 31 T cell receptor beta chains given below trace back to one sample, sequenced in a study of T cell changes during pregnancy in multiple sclerosis (dated by TCRdb to the late 2010s). Libraries came from the immunoSEQ multiplex PCR assay. TCRdb took this table from immuneACCESS and kept in-frame rearrangements with V and J called. Such tables lack part of the clones; where checked against another copy, unresolved V genes explain under half of the gap, and the rest is unexplained. Counted in this sample were more than 55,000 clones; 91% of them appeared once. Clones ranked in the top ten supply around 1.4% of the sample. Material: peripheral blood, obtained in the second trimester of pregnancy. All receptors derive from a female donor with multiple sclerosis, enrolled in a pregnancy study.

The J gene is TRBJ2-1, the V gene TRBV6-5, with D tentatively TRBD2 (6 bases). CDR3 length: 16 amino acids. V dropped 2 bases and J dropped 6 bases, with 17 bases sitting between them. Germline CDR1 is MNHEY and CDR2 is SVGAGI. In DNA form, the CDR3 reads TGTGCCAGCAGTTACCTGGGGGGTGGGTGGGGCAATGAGCAGTTCTTC. Its translation: CASSYLGGGWGNEQFF.

The chain has TRBV19 and TRBJ2-7; the D gene is possibly TRBD1 (6 bases). The CDR3 has 13 residues. The V gene lost 5 bases and the J gene lost 7 bases, with 15 bases spanning the gap. Germline values: CDR1 LNHDA, CDR2 SQIVND (reference sequence). CDR3 protein: CASSLAGEREQYF. The CDR3 DNA follows: TGTGCCAGTAGTTTGGCAGGGGAGAGGGAGCAGTACTTC.

The rearrangement uses TRBV4-2 and TRBJ1-2; 10 nucleotides agree with TRBD1. V shed 0 bases and J 5 bases; nucleotides not matched to a gene: 18. The length of the CDR3 is 20 residues. Germline V gives CDR1 LGHNA, CDR2 YNFKEQ. The CDR3 DNA follows: TGTGCCAGCAGCCAAGATGGATCTGTTGGACAGGGGGTTTTCCGATATGGCTACACCTTC. Translated: CASSQDGSVGQGVFRYGYTF.

This sequence joins TRBV6-6 and TRBJ2-5; a possible D gene is TRBD2 (6 bases). Per germline, CDR1 MNHNY and CDR2 SVGAGI (reference sequence). The V end was cut by 5 bases, the J end by 5 bases, with 12 bases between. The CDR3 length is 13 residues. The CDR3 protein is CASSLEGRETQYF. The CDR3 DNA follows: TGTGCCAGCAGTCTAGAGGGGAGGGAGACCCAGTACTTC.

The count of this clone is one. The chain couples TRBV19 to TRBJ1-2; 10 bases are a match to TRBD1. CDR3 size: 18 residues. After removal of 6 bases from V and 4 bases from J, the junction contained 17 bases not matched to a gene. Germline CDR1 reads LNHDA; CDR2 reads SQIVND (reference sequence). The DNA of the CDR3 is TGTGCCAGTAGAGGGGGGTCCGGGACAGGGGAATTTGGCTATGGCTACACCTTC. It specifies CASRGGSGTGEFGYGYTF.

This clone has more than one count but fewer than ten. The rearrangement links TRBV27 to TRBJ1-1; D remains unclear. CDR1 is MNHEY and CDR2 is SMNVEV in the germline V gene (reference sequence). This CDR3 spans 15 amino acids. V was pared by 6 bases and J by 0 bases, with 14 bases between. CDR3 bases: TGTGCCAGCAGCAAGAACTTGGTCATGAACACTGAAGCTTTCTTT. Its translation is CASSKNLVMNTEAFF.

This rearrangement joins TRBV27 to TRBJ2-4, with 9 bases that match TRBD1. Germline V lookup: CDR1 MNHEY, CDR2 SMNVEV (reference sequence). The V gene end was trimmed by 3 bases and the J gene end by 5 bases; junction bases not matched to a gene: 8. This CDR3 is 16 amino acids long. CDR3 sequence: CASSFGQGRGQNIQYF. CDR3 DNA: TGTGCCAGCAGTTTCGGACAGGGGAGAGGTCAAAACATTCAGTACTTC.

The chain links TRBV7-8 to TRBJ2-7; TRBD2 is a possible D gene (5 bases). V dropped 3 bases and J dropped 3 bases, with 12 bases sitting between them. This CDR3 spans 14 amino acids. Germline V gene sequence: CDR1 SGHVS, CDR2 FQNEAQ. CDR3: CASSLRPGLYEQYF. The CDR3 DNA sequence: TGTGCCAGCAGCTTGCGGCCAGGACTCTACGAGCAGTACTTC.

The chain joins TRBV6-5 to TRBJ2-7, with a tentative D call TRBD2 (5 bases). Trimming removed 1 base from V and 1 base from J, with 11 bases in between. Germline CDR1 reads MNHEY; CDR2 reads SVGAGI. CDR3 size: 15 residues. CDR3 protein: CASSYFPGKSYEQYF. The CDR3 DNA reads TGTGCCAGCAGTTACTTTCCGGGGAAGTCCTACGAGCAGTACTTC.

This chain connects TRBV27 to TRBJ2-7; D is unclear. V lost 0 bases to trimming and J lost 6 bases, with 15 bases between them. Germline loops: CDR1 MNHEY, CDR2 SMNVEV (reference sequence). This CDR3 has 15 amino acids. CDR3 protein: CASSLSLTLIGEQYF. CDR3 DNA: TGTGCCAGCAGTTTATCACTTACTCTGATTGGCGAGCAGTACTTC.

CDR3 in DNA: TGTGCCAGCAGTAGGAGCGGGAGTGGGGGGCTGGAGACCCAGTACTTC. Encoded protein: CASSRSGSGGLETQYF. This chain joins TRBV27 and TRBJ2-5, with 8 bases matching TRBD2. CDR3 length: 16 residues. The J segment lost 5 bases and the V segment lost 5 bases, leaving 13 bases of the junction unmatched. The V gene's germline CDR1 is MNHEY and CDR2 SMNVEV (reference sequence).

The gene calls are TRBV7-3 and TRBJ1-1; TRBD1 matches 7 bases. This CDR3 has 14 residues. V lost 2 bases to trimming and J lost 4 bases; unmatched junction nucleotides: 4. Germline V gives CDR1 SGHTA, CDR2 FQGTGA. DNA of the CDR3: TGTGCCAGCAGCTTAGGCCCAGGGGGCACTGAAGCTTTCTTT. It is translated as CASSLGPGGTEAFF.

The CDR3: CAWGIDRDAEAFF. In DNA, the CDR3 is TGTGCCTGGGGGATCGACAGGGATGCTGAAGCTTTCTTT. The chain recombines TRBV30 with TRBJ1-1; 7 nucleotides line up with TRBD1. The CDR3 consists of 13 residues. V shed 5 bases and J 6 bases; nucleotides not matched to a gene: 9. Germline assignment: CDR1 GTSNPN and CDR2 SVGIG (reference sequence).

The chain has TRBV5-1 and TRBJ1-5; D uncertain. V was clipped by 0 bases and J by 0 bases, with 7 bases between them. CDR1 is SGHRS and CDR2 is YFSETQ in the germline V gene. The CDR3 consists of 15 residues. CDR3 sequence: CASSLDGYSNQPQHF. CDR3 nucleotide sequence: TGCGCCAGCAGCTTGGACGGGTATAGCAATCAGCCCCAGCATTTT.

V usage is TRBV2 and J usage is TRBJ2-3; 13 bases align to TRBD2. The CDR3 is made up of 17 amino acids. After removal of 8 bases from V and 3 bases from J, the junction contained 11 bases not matched to a gene. The V gene's germline CDR1 is SNHLY and CDR2 FYNNEI. The CDR3 region is CASQLAGGPRATDTQYF. Written as DNA, the CDR3 is TGTGCCAGCCAACTAGCGGGAGGGCCGCGGGCGACAGATACGCAGTATTTT.

V usage is TRBV19 and J usage is TRBJ2-5; D might be TRBD1 (6 bases). The germline V and J ends were trimmed by 4 bases and 1 base, with 13 bases remaining between them. The CDR3 contains 15 residues. Germline V CDR1 and CDR2: LNHDA, SQIVND (reference sequence). The CDR3 spells CASSTLTDSQETQYF. CDR3 DNA sequence: TGTGCCAGTAGTACACTGACGGACAGCCAAGAGACCCAGTACTTC.

The rearrangement links TRBV15 to TRBJ1-2; TRBD1 might be the D (5 bases). CDR1 is LNHNV, CDR2 YYDKDF, per germline (reference sequence). CDR3 size: 13 residues. The germline V and J ends were trimmed by 7 bases and 4 bases, with 13 bases remaining between them. This CDR3 reads CATKIYDSYGYTF. DNA of the CDR3: TGTGCCACCAAAATCTACGACAGCTATGGCTACACCTTC. Drawing the rest from reference TRBV15 and TRBJ1-2, the complete variable domain is DAMVIQNPRYQVTQFGKPVTLSCSQTLNHNVMYWYQQKSSQAPKLLFHYYDKDFNNEADTPDNFQSRRPNTSFCFLDIRSPGLGDTAMYLCATKIYDSYGYTFGSGTRLTVV.

This sequence joins TRBV7-9 and TRBJ1-5, with D tentatively TRBD1 (5 bases). The CDR3 contains 16 residues. Germline V lookup: CDR1 SEHNR, CDR2 FQNEAQ (reference sequence). V lost 1 base and J lost 2, with 12 bases in between. The CDR3 spells CASSLVGVSGNQPQHF. DNA for the CDR3: TGTGCCAGCAGCTTAGTAGGGGTCAGTGGCAATCAGCCCCAGCATTTT.

This clone showed up just once. The chain combines TRBV7-2 with TRBJ2-5; 7 nucleotides match TRBD1. V gave up 1 base and J gave up 2 bases; unmatched junction bases: 4. CDR1 is SGHTA and CDR2 is FQGNSA in the germline V gene. This CDR3 has 15 residues. CDR3 sequence reads: CASSLGQGGQETQYF. The CDR3 nucleotides read TGTGCCAGCAGCTTAGGACAGGGTGGGCAAGAGACCCAGTACTTC.

This sequence joins TRBV29-1 and TRBJ1-1, with D unresolved. This CDR3 region has 12 residues. Trimming shortened V by 6 bases and J by 6 bases, and 14 bases separated the two germline ends. The germline V gene encodes CDR1 SQVTM and CDR2 ANQGSEA. This chain's CDR3 is CSVRPGRAEAFF. In DNA form, the CDR3 reads TGCAGCGTCCGGCCCGGGAGGGCTGAAGCTTTCTTT. The variable domain in full, with the rest retrieved from reference TRBV29-1 and TRBJ1-1, is SAVISQKPSRDICQRGTSLTIQCQVDSQVTMMFWYRQQPGQSLTLIATANQGSEATYESGFVIDKFPISRPNLTFSTLTVSNMSPEDSSIYLCSVRPGRAEAFFGQGTRLTVV.

This clone was seen only once. The chain uses TRBV18 and TRBJ1-2, with 7 bases aligning to TRBD1. Germline V CDR1 and CDR2: KGHSH, LQKENI. Germline trimming cut 1 base from V and 8 bases from J; bases unmatched to any gene: 16. The CDR3 runs to 17 residues. CDR3 amino acids: CASSPQRGTADLQGYTF. For the CDR3, the DNA is TGTGCCAGCTCACCACAGAGGGGGACAGCCGACTTACAAGGCTACACCTTC. Together with reference TRBV18 and TRBJ1-2, the CDR3 gives the full variable domain: NAGVMQNPRHLVRRRGQEARLRCSPMKGHSHVYWYRQLPEEGLKFMVYLQKENIIDESGMPKERFSAEFPKEGPSILRIQQVVRGDSAAYFCASSPQRGTADLQGYTFGSGTRLTVV.

This clone was seen a single time. J is TRBJ1-2 and V is TRBV5-1, with a tentative D call TRBD1 (5 bases). From germline, CDR1 is SGHRS and CDR2 YFSETQ. The CDR3 totals 12 residues. The ends were cut back, 4 bases at V and 1 base at J, with 5 bases in the middle. CDR3 loop: CASSDSNYGYTF. CDR3 bases: TGCGCCAGCAGCGACAGTAACTATGGCTACACCTTC.

V is TRBV7-2 and J is TRBJ2-3; 13 bases match TRBD2. CDR3 length: 16 amino acids. Trimming at V came to 4 bases and at J to 6 bases, leaving 7 bases not matched to a gene. Germline CDR1 and CDR2: SGHTA and FQGNSA. CDR3: CASSYRLAGGADTQYF. The CDR3 DNA follows: TGTGCCAGCAGCTATAGACTAGCGGGAGGAGCCGATACGCAGTATTTT.

The gene calls are TRBV14 and TRBJ1-3, with D maybe TRBD1 (5 bases). Germline CDR1 is SGHDN and CDR2 is FVKESK. CDR3 size: 15 residues. Trimming removed 4 bases from V and 0 bases from J, with 10 bases in between. The chain's CDR3 is CASSLGHNSGNTIYF. DNA of the CDR3: TGTGCCAGCAGCCTAGGACACAACTCTGGAAACACCATATATTTT. Full variable domain (outside the CDR3, taken from reference TRBV14 and TRBJ1-3): EAGVTQFPSHSVIEKGQTVTLRCDPISGHDNLYWYRRVMGKEIKFLLHFVKESKQDESGMPNNRFLAERTGGTYSTLKVQPAELEDSGVYFCASSLGHNSGNTIYFGEGSWLTVV.

The V gene is TRBV29-1, the J gene TRBJ2-2; 9 nucleotides agree with TRBD2. CDR3 length: 17 amino acids. The ends lost 5 bases at V and 0 bases at J; junction bases unmatched: 10. From germline, CDR1 is SQVTM and CDR2 ANQGSEA. The chain's CDR3 is CSVLGQRGVANTGELFF. The CDR3 DNA reads as TGCAGCGTTCTCGGCCAGCGGGGGGTCGCGAACACCGGGGAGCTGTTTTTT.

The DNA for the CDR3 is TGTGCCAGCAGTGACCGGGGACAAATCTATGGCTACACCTTC. Encoded protein: CASSDRGQIYGYTF. The gene calls are TRBV6-1 and TRBJ1-2; TRBD1 is a possible D gene (6 bases). From germline, CDR1 is MNHNS and CDR2 SASEGT. Trimming took off 3 bases at V and 4 bases at J, with 12 bases between the two ends. This CDR3 is 14 amino acids long.

The V call is TRBV29-1, the J call TRBJ1-2, with D maybe TRBD1 (6 bases). The germline gives CDR1 SQVTM, CDR2 ANQGSEA. Trimming took off 6 bases at V and 4 bases at J, with 15 bases between the two ends. CDR3 length: 13 amino acids. CDR3 protein: CSVTGGATYGYTF. The CDR3 DNA reads TGCAGCGTAACCGGGGGGGCCACCTATGGCTACACCTTC.

The CDR3 sequence: CSVEEGGRRQADGYTF. The CDR3 DNA reads as TGCAGCGTTGAAGAGGGAGGACGGCGGCAGGCGGATGGCTACACCTTC. The chain combines TRBV29-1 with TRBJ1-2; D uncertain. Deletions cut 0 bases from V and 6 bases from J, with 20 bases between. The CDR3 loop spans 16 amino acids. Germline lookup yields CDR1 SQVTM and CDR2 ANQGSEA. The full variable domain, with the rest looked up from reference TRBV29-1 and TRBJ1-2, is SAVISQKPSRDICQRGTSLTIQCQVDSQVTMMFWYRQQPGQSLTLIATANQGSEATYESGFVIDKFPISRPNLTFSTLTVSNMSPEDSSIYLCSVEEGGRRQADGYTFGSGTRLTVV.

This clone has more than one count but fewer than ten. The chain links TRBV6-5 to TRBJ1-1; D gene unclear. Germline CDR1 reads MNHEY; CDR2 reads SVGAGI. V lost 5 bases, J lost 1 base, and 11 bases lay in between. The CDR3 loop spans 14 amino acids. CDR3 sequence reads: CASSAGLTNTEAFF. DNA for the CDR3: TGTGCCAGCAGTGCGGGCCTTACGAACACTGAAGCTTTCTTT.

The chain combines TRBV5-4 with TRBJ2-5; no reliable D call. This CDR3 is 13 amino acids long. Germline CDR1 is SGHNT and CDR2 is YYREEE (reference sequence). Trimming shortened V by 10 bases and J by 0 bases, and 13 bases separated the two germline ends. CDR3 residues: CAHSFSYQETQYF. Written as DNA, the CDR3 is TGTGCCCACTCCTTTTCGTACCAAGAGACCCAGTACTTC.

The chain is built from TRBV6-6 and TRBJ1-5; no definite D call. V was clipped by 1 base and J by 0 bases, with 7 bases between them. This CDR3 spans 15 amino acids. Germline V gene lookup returns CDR1 MNHNY and CDR2 SVGAGI (reference sequence). The CDR3 reads CASSYFDISNQPQHF. CDR3 DNA: TGTGCCAGCAGTTACTTTGACATTAGCAATCAGCCCCAGCATTTT.